The clone carrying this T cell receptor (beta chain) was seen just once. Its antigen is as yet unknown. Germline V gene data show CDR1 as MNHEY and CDR2 as SMNVEV (reference sequence). V dropped 6 bases and J dropped 6 bases, with 10 bases sitting between them. The CDR3 is 12 residues long. Treatment denoted: oral pan-JAK inhibitor, 5-10 mg twice daily. This record belongs to a study of CD8+ T cells in alopecia areata. Study-wide context: Tofacitinib exposure lasted 6 to 18 months, followed by 6 months off drug. Notes on the study in general: Scalp and blood retained many expanded lesional clones during tofacitinib. Sequences from scalp samples also cover resident alphabeta T cells of normal skin.

Extracted from the samples, RNA was reverse transcribed into cDNA to serve as the sequencing template. Only in-frame clones appear in the TCRdb table, and some are missing; sequencing was by immunoSEQ multiplex PCR. Altogether 150,000 to 200,000 clones are present, about three fifths being singletons, with the ten largest covering 1.3%. This clonotype originated in a human donor with alopecia areata. The J gene is TRBJ2-3, the V gene TRBV27, with D hard to call. This specimen consisted of CD4+ T cells sorted from blood, obtained between weeks 47 and 50, from a patient treated with tofacitinib. In DNA, the CDR3 is TGTGCCAGCAGCGCCGGGTATGATACGCAGTATTTT. It encodes CASSAGYDTQYF.